This T cell receptor (beta chain) was recovered during a study of T cells after posttransplantation cyclophosphamide. General study results and limits: Later post-transplant blood repertoires were often dominated by donor CD8+ memory clones. After PTCy, TRB diversity resembled that of CNI/methotrexate controls. TRB overlap between skin or GI tissue T cells and blood was limited.

This clone has only a few counts. The antigen remains unidentified. Clones were read by immunoSEQ multiplex PCR, and TCRdb kept only the in-frame ones, dropping some. The repertoire includes about 47,000 clones, around 94% of them detected once, and 3% to 3.5% sits in the top ten. This related bone marrow graft donor gave peripheral blood on the day of marrow donation. With 10 bases removed from V and 1 base from J, the gap between germline ends came to 13 bases. The CDR3 covers 13 residues. Germline V lookup: CDR1 SNHLY, CDR2 FYNNEI. The chain recombines TRBV2 with TRBJ2-5; D is possibly TRBD1 (5 bases). The source is a woman aged 50 to 65 in good health and a related stem cell transplant donor. The sample taken for sequencing was PBMCs. The CDR3 bases are TGTGCCACGCAAGAAGACAGCCAAGAGACCCAGTACTTC. Translated, it gives CATQEDSQETQYF.